This is a list of T cell receptor beta chains from one sample in a study of OX40 agonist ivuxolimab in advanced cancers. Libraries were prepared by immunoSEQ multiplex PCR; TCRdb keeps only in-frame clonotypes and omits some of them. This sample yields approximately 99,000 clones, of which roughly nine tenths are seen a single time; around 6% belongs to the top ten. The sample was CD4+ or CD8+ T cells sorted from blood, taken in a trial of the OX40 agonist ivuxolimab. The receptors were gathered from an adult with an advanced solid tumor such as melanoma, head and neck, liver or kidney cancer. Both conserved end residues are part of each CDR3. A D gene is named only where the DNA matches it firmly. A clone size is listed for some rows: how often the clone was seen (once, few, many), or a class if it is expanded.

V	J	D	size	CDR3	DNA
TRBV4-3	TRBJ2-1	NA	NA	CASSQVAQSYNEQFF	TGCGCCAGCAGCCAAGTGGCACAATCCTACAATGAGCAGTTCTTC
TRBV7-8	TRBJ2-1	TRBD1	NA	CASSPHRGPAYNEQFF	TGTGCCAGCAGCCCCCACAGGGGGCCGGCCTACAATGAGCAGTTCTTC
TRBV4-2	TRBJ1-2	NA	NA	CASSRAGSYGYTF	TGTGCCAGCAGCCGGGCAGGGAGCTATGGCTACACCTTC
TRBV7-2	TRBJ1-1	NA	NA	CASALSPAGMDEAFF	TGTGCCAGCGCCCTATCCCCCGCGGGGATGGATGAAGCTTTCTTT
TRBV5-5	TRBJ1-5	NA	NA	CASSLAPGPLFGSQPQHF	TGTGCCAGCAGCTTGGCTCCCGGTCCCCTTTTCGGAAGTCAGCCCCAGCATTTT
TRBV7-6	TRBJ2-7	TRBD2	many	CASSQTSGSRYEQYF	TGTGCCAGCAGCCAGACTAGCGGGAGTCGGTACGAGCAGTACTTC
TRBV7-9	TRBJ2-3	TRBD2	NA	CASSLGRTSVDTDTQYF	TGTGCCAGCAGCTTAGGGCGGACTAGCGTGGACACAGATACGCAGTATTTT
TRBV4-1	TRBJ2-2	TRBD2	NA	CASSQDLASGLNTGELFF	TGCGCCAGCAGCCAAGATCTCGCTAGCGGGCTAAACACCGGGGAGCTGTTTTTT
TRBV6-5	TRBJ2-1	TRBD2	NA	CASNGLAGSEQFF	TGTGCCAGCAATGGACTAGCGGGGAGTGAGCAGTTCTTC
TRBV18	TRBJ2-3	NA	NA	CASSPSSTLRVNTDTQYF	TGTGCCAGCTCACCCTCCTCAACGCTTCGTGTCAACACAGATACGCAGTATTTT
TRBV7-9	TRBJ1-4	NA	NA	CASSPQVLNEKLFF	TGTGCCAGCAGCCCTCAGGTATTGAATGAAAAACTGTTTTTT
TRBV30	TRBJ1-2	NA	many	CAWSTGLANYGYTF	TGTGCCTGGAGTACGGGTTTAGCTAACTATGGCTACACCTTC
TRBV4-1	TRBJ1-5	NA	NA	CASSPGLESNQPQHF	TGCGCCAGCAGCCCGGGACTTGAGAGCAATCAGCCCCAGCATTTT
TRBV4-2	TRBJ1-1	NA	few	CASSVGQGLMNTEAFF	TGTGCCAGCAGCGTAGGACAAGGATTGATGAACACTGAAGCTTTCTTT
TRBV5-1	TRBJ2-1	TRBD2	NA	CASSLAAGGNNEQFF	TGCGCCAGCAGCTTGGCGGCGGGGGGGAACAATGAGCAGTTCTTC
TRBV6-5	TRBJ1-2	NA	few	CASSYGYGYTF	TGTGCCAGCAGTTACGGGTATGGCTACACCTTC
TRBV6-5	TRBJ1-2	NA	NA	CASSYSHRNYGYTF	TGTGCCAGCAGTTACTCGCACAGAAACTATGGCTACACCTTC